A single sample gave rise to the 2 T cell receptor beta chains below, sequenced in a study of CD8 T cells in Susac syndrome. RNA in amounts of roughly 0.5 to 1 ug was reverse transcribed with random hexamers. TCRdb redid the calling of the immunoSEQ multiplex PCR reads with MiXCR, one entry per CDR3 protein. The sample lists about 240,000 distinct CDR3 sequences; about 96% were seen once. The specimen was CD4+ T cells from PBMCs. The receptors originated from a human donor with Susac syndrome.

V and J are TRBV12-3 or TRBV12-4 and TRBJ2-5; D possibly corresponds to TRBD1 (6 bases). This CDR3 contains 14 residues. The V end was cut by 1 base, the J end by 5 bases, with 11 bases between. The CDR3 DNA sequence: TGTGCCAGCAGTTTAGAGGCTAGGGGGGAGACCCAGTACTTC. This gives the protein CASSLEARGETQYF.

The chain carries TRBV18 and TRBJ2-4, with 7 bases fitting TRBD2. J lost 8 bases, V lost 3 bases, and 7 bases had no gene match. Germline assignment: CDR1 KGHSH and CDR2 LQKENI. This CDR3 has 14 residues. The CDR3 loop reads CASSPGRGWDIQYF. The CDR3 nucleotides are TGTGCCAGCTCACCGGGGAGGGGATGGGACATTCAGTACTTC.